This TCR beta chain is from a study of control samples from healthy donors and cancer patients. Sequenced by immunoSEQ multiplex PCR; TCRdb stores in-frame clones only, minus some. The data contain under 70,000 clones, approximately 95% of them seen just once; the ten biggest clones take up around 0.99%. Germline CDR1 SNHLY, CDR2 FYNNEI. Trimming removed 6 bases at V and 4 bases at J, with 12 bases between. CDR3 size: 13 residues. This clone occurred once. V and J are TRBV2 and TRBJ1-1; a possible D gene is TRBD1 (6 bases). Sequencing was performed on blood. This clonotype was obtained from a woman younger than 35 in good health. The DNA of the CDR3 is TGTGCCAGCAGGGATACAGGGCTCACTGAAGCTTTCTTT. As protein: CASRDTGLTEAFF. Looking up the rest from reference TRBV2 and TRBJ1-1 gives the full variable domain: EPEVTQTPSHQVTQMGQEVILRCVPISNHLYFYWYRQILGQKVEFLVSFYNNEISEKSEIFDDQFSVERPDGSNFTLKIRSTKLEDSAMYFCASRDTGLTEAFFGQGTRLTVV.